These 25 T cell receptor beta chains originate from one sample sequenced in a study of T cells expressing NK-cell markers. TCRdb reanalyzed the 5' RACE reads and collapses them to one entry per CDR3 protein, without DNA. In all, the sample yields approximately 15,000 distinct CDR3 sequences. Sequenced: blood T cells: a sorted CD56 or NKG2C T cell subset, CD4+ or CD8+ T cells, or bulk PBMC T cells (not recorded which). The receptor source for this set is a man aged 18 to 69 in good health.

This chain uses TRBV7-2 with TRBJ2-1. CDR1 and CDR2 (germline): SGHTA, FQGNSA. The CDR3 sequence is 13 residues long. This chain's CDR3 is CASSLALTNEQFF.

The rearrangement links TRBV10-3 to TRBJ1-6; TCRdb selects TRBD1, and the lack of DNA leaves this call unchecked. Germline assignment: CDR1 ENHRY and CDR2 SYGVKD. The CDR3 is 13 residues long. The CDR3 spells CAVMGQGDSPLHF.

The V gene is TRBV29-1, the J gene TRBJ2-5; TCRdb picks TRBD2, but there is no DNA to check that call. The CDR3 sequence is 11 residues long. Germline-derived CDR1 and CDR2 are SQVTM and ANQGSEA. This CDR3 reads CSVGAAETQYF.

The rearrangement joins TRBV4-3 to TRBJ2-2; TCRdb outputs TRBD1, but without DNA this stays unchecked. The germline gives CDR1 LGHNA, CDR2 YSLEER. The CDR3 runs to 17 residues. The CDR3 loop reads CASSQDRVPPNTGELFF.

This sequence joins TRBV5-6 and TRBJ1-2; checking the TCRdb D call of TRBD1 is not possible without DNA. The CDR3 consists of 14 residues. CDR1 SGHDT and CDR2 YYEEEE come from the germline V gene. Here the CDR3 reads CASSRGQGNYGYTF.

The rearrangement joins TRBV19 to TRBJ1-6. The CDR3 runs to 16 residues. Germline V gives CDR1 LNHDA, CDR2 SQIVND (reference sequence). This chain's CDR3 is CASSTLRGERNSPLHF.

The rearrangement joins TRBV12-3 or TRBV12-4 to TRBJ2-1; lacking DNA, the TRBD1 call made by TCRdb goes unchecked. The CDR3 runs 14 residues. The CDR3 region is CASSLSPRGNEQFF.

V usage is TRBV27 and J usage is TRBJ2-3; TCRdb picks TRBD1, but there is no DNA to check that call. Per the germline V gene, CDR1 is MNHEY and CDR2 is SMNVEV (reference sequence). CDR3 length equals 15 residues. The CDR3 protein is CASSLQGSFTDTQYF.

The V gene is TRBV30, the J gene TRBJ1-2. CDR1 is GTSNPN and CDR2 is SVGIG in the germline V gene (reference sequence). The CDR3 loop spans 11 amino acids. CDR3 protein: CAWSRIYGYTF.

The chain couples TRBV6-1 to TRBJ1-2. The V gene's germline CDR1 is MNHNS and CDR2 SASEGT. The CDR3 loop spans 15 amino acids. The CDR3 loop reads CASSQALLGPEGYTF.

This clonotype is labeled medium-sized based on frequency. The chain uses TRBV12-3 or TRBV12-4 and TRBJ1-6. This CDR3 spans 15 amino acids. The CDR3 sequence: CASSLQDPYNSPLHF.

The chain uses TRBV6-1 and TRBJ2-2; TCRdb gives TRBD2 as the D gene, but with no DNA this cannot be confirmed. This CDR3 region has 18 residues. Germline V gene lookup returns CDR1 MNHNS and CDR2 SASEGT. Here the CDR3 reads CASSRLAGGRSGTGELFF.

The chain carries TRBV12-3 or TRBV12-4 and TRBJ1-5. CDR3 length: 13 amino acids. CDR3 residues: CASSKDSNQPQHF.

V gene TRBV28 combines with J gene TRBJ2-5; TCRdb selects TRBD1, and the lack of DNA leaves this call unchecked. CDR3 size: 12 residues. CDR1 MDHEN and CDR2 SYDVKM come from the germline V gene. The chain's CDR3 is CASSVDRGPQYF.

The chain combines TRBV11-2 with TRBJ2-7; the D call from TCRdb, TRBD1, cannot be confirmed without DNA. The CDR3 has 14 amino acids. Germline CDR1 and CDR2: SGHAT and FQNNGV. Here the CDR3 reads CASSLARGLYEQYF.

The gene calls are TRBV10-3 and TRBJ2-5. Germline lookup yields CDR1 ENHRY and CDR2 SYGVKD. The CDR3 runs to 12 residues. The CDR3 region is CAISGESETQYF.

The V call is TRBV7-6, the J call TRBJ2-7; TCRdb selects TRBD1, and the lack of DNA leaves this call unchecked. CDR1 and CDR2 from the germline V gene are SGHVS and FNYEAQ. This CDR3 comprises 17 residues. CDR3 in amino acids: CASSRDLGTGSTWEQYF.

The chain joins TRBV20-1 to TRBJ2-1. CDR1 is DFQATT, CDR2 SNEGSKA, per germline (reference sequence). There are 13 residues in the CDR3. The CDR3 sequence is CSANRQHGNEQFF.

V usage is TRBV4-3 and J usage is TRBJ1-5; TCRdb selects TRBD1, and the lack of DNA leaves this call unchecked. Germline CDR1 LGHNA, CDR2 YSLEER. This CDR3 contains 14 residues. CDR3 amino acids: CASSQEWGDQPQHF.

The chain couples TRBV28 to TRBJ1-3; TCRdb names TRBD1, which stays unverified in the absence of DNA. CDR1 and CDR2 from the germline V gene are MDHEN and SYDVKM. The CDR3 extends over 14 amino acids. The CDR3 spells CASAADRDGNTIYF.

The J gene is TRBJ2-1, the V gene TRBV2; TCRdb designates TRBD2, a call that cannot be tested without DNA. The CDR3 sequence is 15 residues long. The germline gives CDR1 SNHLY, CDR2 FYNNEI. CDR3 sequence reads: CASSISGFSYNEQFF.

The V call is TRBV12-3 or TRBV12-4, the J call TRBJ2-3; TCRdb's D call, TRBD2, is unchecked because there is no DNA. The CDR3 is 19 residues long. CDR3 in amino acids: CASSFRTSGRSGGTDTQYF.

The V and J genes are TRBV5-1 and TRBJ2-5; TCRdb calls TRBD1, which cannot be checked without DNA. Germline values: CDR1 SGHRS, CDR2 YFSETQ. This CDR3 has 15 residues. The CDR3 loop is CASSLGQGRGETQYF. Supplemented by reference TRBV5-1 and TRBJ2-5, the full variable domain reads KAGVTQTPRYLIKTRGQQVTLSCSPISGHRSVSWYQQTPGQGLQFLFEYFSETQRNKGNFPGRFSGRQFSNSRSEMNVSTLELGDSALYLCASSLGQGRGETQYFGPGTRLLVL.

This chain links TRBV29-1 with TRBJ2-7; TCRdb's D gene call, TRBD1, goes unchecked for lack of DNA. The CDR3 is 11 amino acids. Per the germline V gene, CDR1 is SQVTM and CDR2 is ANQGSEA. The CDR3 sequence is CSARGANEQYF.

The genes are TRBV7-9 and TRBJ2-5. Germline CDR1 SEHNR, CDR2 FQNEAQ (reference sequence). CDR3 length: 12 amino acids. The CDR3 protein is CASSYLTETQYF.